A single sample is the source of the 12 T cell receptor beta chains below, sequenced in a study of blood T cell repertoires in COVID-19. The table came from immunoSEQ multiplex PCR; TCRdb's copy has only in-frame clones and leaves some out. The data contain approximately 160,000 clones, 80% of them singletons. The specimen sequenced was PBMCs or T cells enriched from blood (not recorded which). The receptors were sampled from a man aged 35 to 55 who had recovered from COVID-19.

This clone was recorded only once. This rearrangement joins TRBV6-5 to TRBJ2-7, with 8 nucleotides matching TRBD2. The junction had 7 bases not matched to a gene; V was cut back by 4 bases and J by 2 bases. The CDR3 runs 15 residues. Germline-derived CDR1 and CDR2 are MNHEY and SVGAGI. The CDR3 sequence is CASSSLAVLPYEQYV. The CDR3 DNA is TGTGCCAGCAGTTCACTAGCGGTCCTCCCCTACGAGCAGTACGTC.

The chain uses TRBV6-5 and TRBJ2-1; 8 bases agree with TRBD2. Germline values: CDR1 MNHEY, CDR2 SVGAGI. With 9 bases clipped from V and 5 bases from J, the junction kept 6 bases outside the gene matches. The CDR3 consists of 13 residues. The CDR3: CASTSGTNNEQFF. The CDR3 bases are TGTGCCAGTACTAGCGGAACGAACAATGAGCAGTTCTTC.

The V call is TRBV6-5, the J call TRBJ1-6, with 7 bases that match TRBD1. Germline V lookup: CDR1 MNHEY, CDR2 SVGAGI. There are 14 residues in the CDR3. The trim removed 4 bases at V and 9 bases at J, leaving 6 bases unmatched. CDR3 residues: CASSSQGQVSPLHF. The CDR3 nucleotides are TGTGCCAGCAGTTCCCAAGGACAGGTTTCACCCCTCCACTTT.

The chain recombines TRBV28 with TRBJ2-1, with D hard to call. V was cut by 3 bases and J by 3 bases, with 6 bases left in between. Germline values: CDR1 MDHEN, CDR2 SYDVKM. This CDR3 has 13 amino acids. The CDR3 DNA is TGTGCCAGCAGTTTCGCCGGCTACAATGAGCAGTTCTTC. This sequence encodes CASSFAGYNEQFF.

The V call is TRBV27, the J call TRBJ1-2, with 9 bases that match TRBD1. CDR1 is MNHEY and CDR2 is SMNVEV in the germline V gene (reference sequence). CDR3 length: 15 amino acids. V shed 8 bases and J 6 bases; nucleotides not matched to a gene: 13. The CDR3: CASGFRDRDSHGYTF. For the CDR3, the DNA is TGTGCCAGCGGATTCCGGGACAGGGATTCCCATGGCTACACCTTC.

CDR3 bases: TGTGCCAGCAGCTCCGGGACAGGGGTACAGCCCCAGCATTTT. Its protein is CASSSGTGVQPQHF. The chain couples TRBV5-6 to TRBJ1-5; TRBD1 agrees at 10 bases. After removal of 3 bases from V and 7 bases from J, the junction contained 4 bases not matched to a gene. The V gene's germline CDR1 is SGHDT and CDR2 YYEEEE. The CDR3 is made up of 14 amino acids.

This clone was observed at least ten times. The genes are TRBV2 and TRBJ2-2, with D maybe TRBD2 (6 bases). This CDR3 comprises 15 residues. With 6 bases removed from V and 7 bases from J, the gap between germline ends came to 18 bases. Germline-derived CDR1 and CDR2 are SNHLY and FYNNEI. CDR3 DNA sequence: TGTGCCAGCAGCCTCCTCCGGGGGAGTGGCGGGGAGCTGTTTTTT. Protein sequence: CASSLLRGSGGELFF. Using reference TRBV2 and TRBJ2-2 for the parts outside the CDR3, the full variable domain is EPEVTQTPSHQVTQMGQEVILRCVPISNHLYFYWYRQILGQKVEFLVSFYNNEISEKSEIFDDQFSVERPDGSNFTLKIRSTKLEDSAMYFCASSLLRGSGGELFFGEGSRLTVL.

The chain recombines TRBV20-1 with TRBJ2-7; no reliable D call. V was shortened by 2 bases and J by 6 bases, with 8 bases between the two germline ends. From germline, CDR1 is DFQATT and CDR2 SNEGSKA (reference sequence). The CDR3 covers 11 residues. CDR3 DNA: TGCAGTGCTAGAAGCGACGGCGAGCAGTACGTC. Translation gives CSARSDGEQYV.

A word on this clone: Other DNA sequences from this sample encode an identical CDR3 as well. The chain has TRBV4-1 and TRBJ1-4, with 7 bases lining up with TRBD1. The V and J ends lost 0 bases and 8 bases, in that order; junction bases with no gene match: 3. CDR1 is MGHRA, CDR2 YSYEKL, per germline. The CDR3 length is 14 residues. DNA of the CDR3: TGCGCCAGCAGCCAAGACAGGGGGAGAGAAAAACTGTTTTTT. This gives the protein CASSQDRGREKLFF.

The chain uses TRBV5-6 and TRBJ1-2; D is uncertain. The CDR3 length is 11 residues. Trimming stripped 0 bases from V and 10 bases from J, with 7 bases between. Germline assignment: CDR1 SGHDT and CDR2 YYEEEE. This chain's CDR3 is CASSLARSYTF. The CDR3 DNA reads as TGTGCCAGCAGCTTGGCCAGGTCCTACACCTTC. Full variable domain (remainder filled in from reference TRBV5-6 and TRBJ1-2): DAGVTQSPTHLIKTRGQQVTLRCSPKSGHDTVSWYQQALGQGPQFIFQYYEEEERQRGNFPDRFSGHQFPNYSSELNVNALLLGDSALYLCASSLARSYTFGSGTRLTVV.

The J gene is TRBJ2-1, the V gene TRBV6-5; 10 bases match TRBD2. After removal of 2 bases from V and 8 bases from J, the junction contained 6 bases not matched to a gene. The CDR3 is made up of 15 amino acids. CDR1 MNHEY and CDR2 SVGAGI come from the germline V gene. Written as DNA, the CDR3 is TGTGCCAGCAGTTACGGTAGCGGGGGGTCGGATGAGCAGTTCTTC. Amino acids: CASSYGSGGSDEQFF.

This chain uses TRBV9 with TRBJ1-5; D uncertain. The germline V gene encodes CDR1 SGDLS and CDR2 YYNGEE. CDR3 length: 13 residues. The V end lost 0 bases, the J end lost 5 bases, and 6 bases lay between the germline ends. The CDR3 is CASSVATDQPQHF. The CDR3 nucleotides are TGTGCCAGCAGCGTAGCTACGGATCAGCCCCAGCATTTT. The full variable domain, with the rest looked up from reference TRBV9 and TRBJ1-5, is DSGVTQTPKHLITATGQRVTLRCSPRSGDLSVYWYQQSLDQGLQFLIQYYNGEERAKGNILERFSAQQFPDLHSELNLSSLELGDSALYFCASSVATDQPQHFGDGTRLSIL.